These 7 T cell receptor beta chains were all obtained from the same sample, sequenced in a study of shared clonotypes between healthy human individuals (dated by TCRdb to about 2020). Library preparation was by the immunoSEQ multiplex PCR assay. This immuneACCESS table, as held by TCRdb, lists in-frame sequences with V and J called but not all clones. Of the missing ones, under half trace to an unresolved V gene in checked studies; the others have no known cause. The sample table lists 950,000 to 1,200,000 clones, 70% to 80% of them with a count of one. Roughly 0.83% of the sample is held by the ten biggest clonotypes. The specimen sequenced was memory CD4+ T cells from PBMCs. This sample's cell subset or site label indicates: CD45RA-negative fraction. Source of these receptors: a man between 18 and 29 years old in good health. Some clones in this sample may be carry-over from other donors' samples.

J is TRBJ1-1 and V is TRBV7-3, with 11 bases that match TRBD1. CDR1 SGHTA and CDR2 FQGTGA come from the germline V gene. CDR3 length: 15 residues. J gave up 11 bases and V 0 bases, and 8 bases lay outside the gene matches. The CDR3 region has the DNA TGTGCCAGCAGCTTAACACCCCCGGGACAGGGGGTTGCTTTCTTT. The encoded protein is CASSLTPPGQGVAFF.

This sequence joins TRBV5-6 and TRBJ2-7; no definite D call. V lost 0 bases and J 0 bases, leaving 13 bases between the germline ends. The CDR3 is 16 residues long. From germline, CDR1 is SGHDT and CDR2 YYEEEE. The CDR3 region is CASSLVGALVSYEQYF. The CDR3 coding sequence is TGTGCCAGCAGCTTGGTGGGCGCACTCGTCTCCTACGAGCAGTACTTC.

The CDR3 sequence: CASSLGPGPTYNEQFF. In DNA, the CDR3 is TGTGCCAGCAGCTTAGGGCCCGGTCCGACCTACAATGAGCAGTTCTTC. V and J are TRBV7-2 and TRBJ2-1; no reliable D call. The CDR3 is 16 amino acids. CDR1 and CDR2 from the germline V gene are SGHTA and FQGNSA. The V and J ends lost 1 base and 2 bases respectively, with 12 bases between them.

This clone was observed a single time. The gene calls are TRBV7-9 and TRBJ2-2; the match to TRBD2 covers 15 bases. There are 18 residues in the CDR3. After removal of 4 bases from V and 5 bases from J, the junction contained 8 bases not matched to a gene. CDR1 SEHNR and CDR2 FQNEAQ come from the germline V gene (reference sequence). CDR3 coding DNA: TGTGCCAGCAGCTACGGACTAGCGGGAGGGCCGGGGACCGGGGAGCTGTTTTTT. Translating gives CASSYGLAGGPGTGELFF. The variable domain in full, completed from reference TRBV7-9 and TRBJ2-2, reads DTGVSQNPRHKITKRGQNVTFRCDPISEHNRLYWYRQTLGQGPEFLTYFQNEAQLEKSRLLSDRFSAERPKGSFSTLEIQRTEQGDSAMYLCASSYGLAGGPGTGELFFGEGSRLTVL.

As for this clone: Other DNA sequences in the sample encode the same CDR3. The chain is built from TRBV27 and TRBJ2-1, with 8 bases matching TRBD2. Germline trimming cut 9 bases from V and 6 bases from J; bases unmatched to any gene: 13. The V gene's germline CDR1 is MNHEY and CDR2 SMNVEV (reference sequence). This CDR3 contains 15 residues. CDR3 region: CASRPLASGSNEQFF. DNA for the CDR3: TGTGCCAGTAGACCCTTGGCCAGCGGGAGCAATGAGCAGTTCTTC.

The table lists this clone with many counts. The CDR3 DNA is TGTGCCAGCAGCTTGGCCGACGAGCAGTACTTC. This encodes CASSLADEQYF. The rearrangement joins TRBV5-4 to TRBJ2-7, with D unclear. The length of the CDR3 is 11 residues. Trimming left V 0 bases short and J 5 bases short, with 3 bases between. CDR1 and CDR2 (germline): SGHNT, YYREEE (reference sequence).

This rearrangement joins TRBV5-1 to TRBJ2-5; D may correspond to TRBD1 or TRBD2 (5 bases each). Per the germline V gene, CDR1 is SGHRS and CDR2 is YFSETQ. The CDR3 extends over 14 amino acids. Trimming shortened V by 4 bases and J by 9 bases, and 19 bases separated the two germline ends. The CDR3 sequence: CASSPQGAGASQYF. CDR3 DNA: TGCGCCAGCAGCCCGCAGGGTGCCGGGGCGTCCCAGTACTTC.